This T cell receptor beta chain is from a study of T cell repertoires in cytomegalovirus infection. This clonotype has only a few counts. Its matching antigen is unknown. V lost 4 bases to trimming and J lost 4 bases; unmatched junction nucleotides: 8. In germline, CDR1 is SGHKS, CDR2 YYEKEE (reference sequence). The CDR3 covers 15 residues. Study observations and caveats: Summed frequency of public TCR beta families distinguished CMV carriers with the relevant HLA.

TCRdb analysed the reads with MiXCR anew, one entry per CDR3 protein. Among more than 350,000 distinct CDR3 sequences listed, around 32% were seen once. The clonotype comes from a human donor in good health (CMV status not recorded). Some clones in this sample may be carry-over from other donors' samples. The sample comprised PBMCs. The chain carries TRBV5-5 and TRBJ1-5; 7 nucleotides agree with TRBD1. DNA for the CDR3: TGTGCCAGCAGCCCTACTACAGGGGTGAATCAGCCCCAGCATTTT. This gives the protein CASSPTTGVNQPQHF.